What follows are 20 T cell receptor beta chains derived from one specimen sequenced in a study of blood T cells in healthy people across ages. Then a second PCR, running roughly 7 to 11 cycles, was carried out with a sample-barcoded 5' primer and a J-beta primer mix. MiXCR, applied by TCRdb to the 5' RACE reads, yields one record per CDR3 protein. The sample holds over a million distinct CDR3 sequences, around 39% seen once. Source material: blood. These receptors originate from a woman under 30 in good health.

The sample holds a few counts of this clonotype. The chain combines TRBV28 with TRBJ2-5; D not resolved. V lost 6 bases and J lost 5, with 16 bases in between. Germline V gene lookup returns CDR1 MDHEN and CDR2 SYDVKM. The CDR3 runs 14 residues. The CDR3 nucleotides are TGTGCCAGCAGCCCCTATCGTAGCTCGGAGACCCAGTACTTC. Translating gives CASSPYRSSETQYF.

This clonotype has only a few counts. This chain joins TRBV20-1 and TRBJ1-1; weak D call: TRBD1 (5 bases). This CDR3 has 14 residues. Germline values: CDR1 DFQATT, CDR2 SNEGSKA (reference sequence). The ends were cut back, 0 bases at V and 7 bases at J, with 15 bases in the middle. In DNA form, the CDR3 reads TGCAGTGCTAGAGATCTTAGGGGCGTCAGTGAAGCTTTCTTT. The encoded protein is CSARDLRGVSEAFF.

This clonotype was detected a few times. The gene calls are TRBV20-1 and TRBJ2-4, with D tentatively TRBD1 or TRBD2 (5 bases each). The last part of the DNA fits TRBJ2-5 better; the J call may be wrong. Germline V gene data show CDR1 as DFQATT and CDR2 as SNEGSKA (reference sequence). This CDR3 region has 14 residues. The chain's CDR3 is CSARDGTVLETQYF. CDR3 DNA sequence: TGCAGTGCTAGAGATGGGACCGTCCTGGAGACCCAGTACTTC.

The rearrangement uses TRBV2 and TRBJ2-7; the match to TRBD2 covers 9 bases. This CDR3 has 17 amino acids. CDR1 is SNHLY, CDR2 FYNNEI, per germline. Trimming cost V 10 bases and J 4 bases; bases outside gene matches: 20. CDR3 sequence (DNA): TGTGCCAAGCAGCGGGAGGCCAAGATTTCATCCATATACGAGCAGTACTTC. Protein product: CAKQREAKISSIYEQYF.

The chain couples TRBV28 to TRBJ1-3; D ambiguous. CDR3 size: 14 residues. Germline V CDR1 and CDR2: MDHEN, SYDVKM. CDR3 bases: TGTGTCTCCCGAGGAAGATTCTCTGGAAACACCATATATTTT. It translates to CVSRGRFSGNTIYF.

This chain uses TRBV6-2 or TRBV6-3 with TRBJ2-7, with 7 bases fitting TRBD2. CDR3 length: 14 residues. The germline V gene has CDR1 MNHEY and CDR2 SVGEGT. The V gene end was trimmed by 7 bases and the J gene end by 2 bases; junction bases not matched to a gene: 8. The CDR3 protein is CASTLWEGTYEQYF. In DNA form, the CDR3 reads TGTGCCAGCACCCTCTGGGAGGGTACCTACGAGCAGTACTTC.

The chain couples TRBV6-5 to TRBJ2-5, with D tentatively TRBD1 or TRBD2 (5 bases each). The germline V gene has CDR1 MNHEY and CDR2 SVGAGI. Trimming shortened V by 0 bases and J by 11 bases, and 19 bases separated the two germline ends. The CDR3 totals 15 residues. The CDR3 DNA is TGTGCCAGCAGTTACTCAGAGACAGTAAATAGGGAGCAGTACTTC. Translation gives CASSYSETVNREQYF.

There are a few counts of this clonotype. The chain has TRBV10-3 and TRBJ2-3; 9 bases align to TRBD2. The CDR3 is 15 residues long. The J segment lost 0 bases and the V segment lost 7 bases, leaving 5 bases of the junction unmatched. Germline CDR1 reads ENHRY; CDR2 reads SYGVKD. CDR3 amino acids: CAITPGLASTDTQYF. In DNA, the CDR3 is TGTGCCATCACCCCGGGACTAGCTAGCACAGATACGCAGTATTTT.

Here the CDR3 reads CASSKRSNEQYF. The CDR3 nucleotides are TGTGCCAGCAGCAAACGGTCCAATGAGCAGTACTTC. The rearrangement joins TRBV21-1 to TRBJ2-7. TRBV21-1 is a known pseudogene. The CDR3 length is 12 residues.

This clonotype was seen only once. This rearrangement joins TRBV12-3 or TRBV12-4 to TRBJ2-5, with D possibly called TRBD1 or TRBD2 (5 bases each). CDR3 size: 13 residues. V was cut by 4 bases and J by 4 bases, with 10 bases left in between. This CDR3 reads CASSWGWGETQYF. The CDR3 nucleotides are TGTGCCAGCAGTTGGGGGTGGGGAGAGACCCAGTACTTC.

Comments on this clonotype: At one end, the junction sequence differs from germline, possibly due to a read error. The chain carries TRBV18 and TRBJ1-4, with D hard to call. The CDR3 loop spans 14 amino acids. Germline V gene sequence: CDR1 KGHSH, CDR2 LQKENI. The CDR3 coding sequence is TGCGCCAGCTCACCACCCTACCGGGATGAAAAACTGTTTTTT. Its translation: CASSPPYRDEKLFF.

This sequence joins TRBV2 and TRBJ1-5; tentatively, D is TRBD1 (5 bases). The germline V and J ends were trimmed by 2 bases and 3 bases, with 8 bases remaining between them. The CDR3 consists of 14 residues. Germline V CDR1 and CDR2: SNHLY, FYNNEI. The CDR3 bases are TGTGCCAGCAGTGAACTAGGGACCAATCAGCCCCAGCATTTT. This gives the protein CASSELGTNQPQHF.

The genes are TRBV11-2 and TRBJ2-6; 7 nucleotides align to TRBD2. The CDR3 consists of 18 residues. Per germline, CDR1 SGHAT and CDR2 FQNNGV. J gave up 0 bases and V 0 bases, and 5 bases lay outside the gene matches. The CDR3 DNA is TGTGCCAGCAGCTTAGATCCGGGAGGCCACTCTGGGGCCAACGTCCTGACTTTC. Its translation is CASSLDPGGHSGANVLTF.

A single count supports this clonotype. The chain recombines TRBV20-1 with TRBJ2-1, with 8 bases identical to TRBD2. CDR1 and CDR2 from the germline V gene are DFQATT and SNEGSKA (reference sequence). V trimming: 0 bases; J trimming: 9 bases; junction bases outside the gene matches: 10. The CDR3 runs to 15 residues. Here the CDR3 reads CSARDRRAGVSEQFF. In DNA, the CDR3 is TGCAGTGCTAGAGATCGACGAGCGGGAGTTAGTGAGCAGTTCTTC.

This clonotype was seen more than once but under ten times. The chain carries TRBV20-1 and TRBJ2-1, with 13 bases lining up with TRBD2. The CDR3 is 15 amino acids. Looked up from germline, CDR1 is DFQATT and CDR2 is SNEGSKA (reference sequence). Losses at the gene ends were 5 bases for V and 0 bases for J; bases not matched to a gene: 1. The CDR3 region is CSAGLAGDSYNEQFF. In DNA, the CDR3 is TGCAGTGCTGGACTAGCGGGGGACTCCTACAATGAGCAGTTCTTC.

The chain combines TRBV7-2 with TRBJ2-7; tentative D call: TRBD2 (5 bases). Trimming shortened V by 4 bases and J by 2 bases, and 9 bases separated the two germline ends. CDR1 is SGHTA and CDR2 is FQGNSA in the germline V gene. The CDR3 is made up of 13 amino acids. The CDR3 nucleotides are TGTGCCAGCAGCTCGACACTAGCCTACGAGCAGTACTTC. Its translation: CASSSTLAYEQYF.

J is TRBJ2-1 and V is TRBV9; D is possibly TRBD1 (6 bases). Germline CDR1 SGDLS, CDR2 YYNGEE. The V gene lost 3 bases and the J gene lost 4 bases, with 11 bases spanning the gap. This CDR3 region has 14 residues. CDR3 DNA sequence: TGTGCCAGCAGCGGATACAGGGTGTACAATGAGCAGTTCTTC. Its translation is CASSGYRVYNEQFF.

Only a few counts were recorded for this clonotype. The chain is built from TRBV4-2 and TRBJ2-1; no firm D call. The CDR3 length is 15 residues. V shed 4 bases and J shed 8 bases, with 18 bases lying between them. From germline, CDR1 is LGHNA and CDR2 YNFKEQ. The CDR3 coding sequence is TGTGCCAGCAGCCTGGGCGCTGGGGATTTCGATGAGCAGTTCTTC. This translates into CASSLGAGDFDEQFF.

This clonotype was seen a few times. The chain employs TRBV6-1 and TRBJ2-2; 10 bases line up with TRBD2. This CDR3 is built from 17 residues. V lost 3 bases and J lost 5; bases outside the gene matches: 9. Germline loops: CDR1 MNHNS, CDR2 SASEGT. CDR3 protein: CASSDRLAGVATGELFF. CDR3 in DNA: TGTGCCAGCAGTGATCGTCTAGCGGGGGTCGCGACCGGGGAGCTGTTTTTT.

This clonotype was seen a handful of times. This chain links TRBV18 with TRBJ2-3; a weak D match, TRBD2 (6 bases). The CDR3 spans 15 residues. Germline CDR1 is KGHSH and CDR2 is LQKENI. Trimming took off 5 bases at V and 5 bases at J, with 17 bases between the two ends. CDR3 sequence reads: CASSIGAGSKDTQYF. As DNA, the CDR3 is TGTGCCAGCTCAATCGGTGCGGGATCGAAAGATACGCAGTATTTT.